Below are 19 T cell receptor beta chains sequenced from a single sample in a study of T cell responses to AZD1222 COVID-19 vaccine. Method: immunoSEQ multiplex PCR; TCRdb's copy keeps in-frame clones and lacks some. Here the sample spans 130,000 to 150,000 clones, about 93% being singletons. This specimen was peripheral blood, taken on day 0 of AZD1222 vaccination. The origin of the receptors is an adult in good health.

This sequence joins TRBV25-1 and TRBJ2-3; D is unresolved. Germline V gene sequence: CDR1 MGHDK, CDR2 SYGVNS. V was cut by 8 bases and J by 13 bases, with 10 bases left in between. The CDR3 has 9 amino acids. CDR3 bases: TGTGCCAGCGGACCTTCCAAGTATTTT. As protein: CASGPSKYF.

The chain combines TRBV27 with TRBJ1-2, with unresolved D. This CDR3 is 14 amino acids long. Germline CDR1 is MNHEY and CDR2 is SMNVEV (reference sequence). With 4 bases removed from V and 5 bases from J, the gap between germline ends came to 14 bases. The CDR3 reads CASSSYRIGYGYTF. The CDR3 nucleotides read TGTGCCAGCAGTTCTTACCGGATAGGATATGGCTACACCTTC.

This clone has a handful of counts. The chain uses TRBV9 and TRBJ2-2, with 13 bases fitting TRBD2. CDR3 length: 17 residues. The trim removed 3 bases at V and 5 bases at J, leaving 7 bases unmatched. Germline CDR1 and CDR2: SGDLS and YYNGEE. CDR3 region: CASSGTSGRGGTGELFF. In nucleotides, the CDR3 is TGTGCCAGCAGCGGGACTAGCGGGAGAGGGGGAACCGGGGAGCTGTTTTTT.

The chain has TRBV6-5 and TRBJ2-1; D is possibly TRBD1 (5 bases). Trimming took 7 bases from V and 10 from J, leaving 17 bases between them. Germline V gene data show CDR1 as MNHEY and CDR2 as SVGAGI. This CDR3 has 13 residues. The CDR3, as DNA: TGTGCCAGCATCAGGGTATCGGTCGCGGAGCAGTTCTTC. Translated, it gives CASIRVSVAEQFF.

This chain connects TRBV5-1 to TRBJ2-7; D gene unclear. Germline loops: CDR1 SGHRS, CDR2 YFSETQ. The CDR3 spans 13 residues. With 2 bases removed from V and 0 bases from J, the gap between germline ends came to 6 bases. CDR3 sequence (DNA): TGCGCCAGCAGCTTACCGAGCTCCTACGAGCAGTACTTC. Protein product: CASSLPSSYEQYF.

The chain recombines TRBV12-3 or TRBV12-4 with TRBJ2-7; no firm D call. The CDR3 sequence is 13 residues long. The V end lost 5 bases, the J end lost 3 bases, and 11 bases lay between the germline ends. CDR3 protein: CASSPPGNYEQYF. CDR3 nucleotides: TGTGCCAGCAGTCCCCCGGGCAACTACGAGCAGTACTTC.

This chain connects TRBV6-1 to TRBJ2-3; TRBD2 matches 7 bases. Germline CDR1 is MNHNS and CDR2 is SASEGT. With V trimmed by 4 bases and J by 6 bases, 13 bases remained unmatched. The CDR3 contains 16 residues. CDR3 coding DNA: TGTGCCAGCAGTGCTCTACAGGCCGCGGGGGACGATACGCAGTATTTT. It codes for CASSALQAAGDDTQYF.

For the CDR3, the DNA is TGTGCCACCAGCAGATATACCCCCAGCCCAAAACTGTTTTTT. Translating gives CATSRYTPSPKLFF. This chain connects TRBV15 to TRBJ1-4, with D hard to call. V was pared by 2 bases and J by 10 bases, with 14 bases between. The germline CDR1 and CDR2 sequences are LNHNV and YYDKDF (reference sequence). The CDR3 is made up of 14 amino acids.

The V gene is TRBV15, the J gene TRBJ2-1; TRBD2 agrees at 12 bases. The germline gives CDR1 LNHNV, CDR2 YYDKDF (reference sequence). Germline trimming cut 9 bases from V and 4 bases from J; bases unmatched to any gene: 4. This CDR3 is built from 14 residues. The CDR3 nucleotides are TGTGCCACAACCGGACTAGCGGGGTACAATGAGCAGTTCTTC. It codes for CATTGLAGYNEQFF.

Only one count was recorded for this clone. This chain uses TRBV4-3 with TRBJ1-1; D possibly corresponds to TRBD1 (5 bases). The CDR3 has 14 residues. Trimming took off 0 bases at V and 8 bases at J, with 13 bases between the two ends. Germline-derived CDR1 and CDR2 are LGHNA and YSLEER. The CDR3: CASSQEEGGTEAFF. CDR3 nucleotides: TGCGCCAGCAGCCAAGAAGAGGGAGGGACCGAAGCTTTCTTT.

This chain connects TRBV11-3 to TRBJ2-1, with D possibly matching TRBD2 (7 bases). Trimming took off 4 bases at V and 2 bases at J, with 12 bases between the two ends. Germline-derived CDR1 and CDR2 are SGHNT and YENEEA. The CDR3 covers 15 residues. For the CDR3, the DNA is TGTGCCAGCAGCTCGGGGGGCCGCACCTACAATGAGCAGTTCTTC. Its translation: CASSSGGRTYNEQFF.

The chain combines TRBV10-3 with TRBJ1-1, with D possibly matching TRBD1 (5 bases). The CDR3 consists of 12 residues. V lost 7 bases and J 1 base, leaving 7 bases between the germline ends. Germline assignment: CDR1 ENHRY and CDR2 SYGVKD. CDR3 DNA: TGTGCCATCAAAGGACAGAACACTGAAGCTTTCTTT. As protein: CAIKGQNTEAFF.

Here the CDR3 reads CASSFNGPGGGYTF. CDR3 bases: TGTGCCAGCAGTTTCAACGGACCAGGGGGGGGCTACACCTTC. J is TRBJ1-2 and V is TRBV28, with TRBD1 identical over 7 bases. The CDR3 consists of 14 residues. Trimming took 3 bases from V and 8 from J; bases not matched to a gene: 9. Germline V gene lookup returns CDR1 MDHEN and CDR2 SYDVKM.

The rearrangement uses TRBV28 and TRBJ2-1, with TRBD2 identical over 11 bases. Germline CDR1 and CDR2: MDHEN and SYDVKM. CDR3 size: 18 residues. The V gene end was trimmed by 4 bases and the J gene end by 6 bases; junction bases not matched to a gene: 14. CDR3 in DNA: TGTGCCAGCAGTTCCCCATCCCCCACTAGCGGGAGAGGCAATGAGCAGTTCTTC. Its protein product is CASSSPSPTSGRGNEQFF.

The chain uses TRBV11-2 and TRBJ1-3, with unresolved D. The CDR3 covers 16 residues. In germline, CDR1 is SGHAT, CDR2 FQNNGV. The V and J ends lost 6 bases and 2 bases respectively, with 17 bases between them. This chain's CDR3 is CASRTPGGTTGNTIYF. The DNA for the CDR3 is TGTGCCAGCAGAACCCCGGGTGGCACTACTGGAAACACCATATATTTT.

In its sample, this clone was seen once. The J gene is TRBJ1-3, the V gene TRBV13, with D perhaps matching TRBD1 (5 bases). Germline CDR1 is PRHDT and CDR2 is FYEKMQ (reference sequence). The ends were cut back, 10 bases at V and 0 bases at J, with 16 bases in the middle. The CDR3 consists of 15 residues. CDR3 coding DNA: TGTGCCACGATGATGGGGCAGAACTCTGGAAACACCATATATTTT. Amino acids: CATMMGQNSGNTIYF.

The gene calls are TRBV19 and TRBJ2-1; 8 bases agree with TRBD1. Germline V lookup: CDR1 LNHDA, CDR2 SQIVND (reference sequence). V was clipped by 7 bases and J by 5 bases; unmatched bases: 4. The CDR3 loop spans 13 amino acids. CDR3 sequence reads: CASTGGRNNEQFF. CDR3 sequence (DNA): TGTGCCAGTACAGGGGGCAGAAACAATGAGCAGTTCTTC.

V is TRBV28 and J is TRBJ2-6, with 8 nucleotides matching TRBD1. The ends lost 4 bases at V and 3 bases at J; junction bases unmatched: 11. This CDR3 region has 18 residues. Germline values: CDR1 MDHEN, CDR2 SYDVKM. CDR3: CASSSLDRASSGANVLTF. The CDR3 nucleotides read TGTGCCAGCAGTTCCCTGGACAGGGCTTCGAGTGGGGCCAACGTCCTGACTTTC.

J is TRBJ1-2 and V is TRBV28; 8 positions agree with TRBD1. Per germline, CDR1 MDHEN and CDR2 SYDVKM. The V segment lost 2 bases and the J segment 4 bases; nucleotides outside the gene matches: 6. The CDR3 runs 15 residues. The CDR3 DNA reads TGTGCCAGCAGTTTAGGTGCAGGGGGCTCCTATGGCTACACCTTC. This codes for CASSLGAGGSYGYTF.